The 22 T cell receptor beta chains reported below all come from one sample, sequenced in a study of T cell responses to AZD1222 COVID-19 vaccine. TCRdb's copy holds only in-frame clones and misses some; the assay was immunoSEQ multiplex PCR. Among over 8,000 clones, roughly 88% were seen once, and the ten largest hold under 8%. The sample in question was peripheral blood, obtained 28 days after the second AZD1222 dose. These receptors all come from an adult who received the AZD1222 COVID-19 vaccine.

This chain connects TRBV5-1 to TRBJ1-1, with 8 bases lining up with TRBD1. V trimming: 0 bases; J trimming: 8 bases; junction bases outside the gene matches: 3. This CDR3 spans 13 amino acids. Germline-derived CDR1 and CDR2 are SGHRS and YFSETQ. The CDR3: CASSLGQGLEAFF. In nucleotides, the CDR3 is TGCGCCAGCAGCTTGGGACAGGGGCTCGAAGCTTTCTTT.

The chain links TRBV3-1 (or the pseudogene TRBV3-2) to TRBJ1-3; TRBD1 aligns across 11 bases. CDR1 and CDR2 from the germline V gene are LGHDT and YNNKEL (reference sequence). CDR3 size: 17 residues. The V and J ends lost 4 bases and 2 bases, in that order; junction bases with no gene match: 7. The CDR3 DNA reads TGTGCCAGCAGCCCACGCCCGGGACAGGGGGCTGGAAACACCATATATTTT. Translated, it gives CASSPRPGQGAGNTIYF.

The chain employs TRBV11-1 and TRBJ2-1; 9 bases are shared with TRBD2. With V trimmed by 6 bases and J by 6 bases, 9 bases remained unmatched. The CDR3 contains 15 residues. Per the germline V gene, CDR1 is SGHAT and CDR2 is FQDESV (reference sequence). CDR3 sequence: CASRTPGLASNEQFF. CDR3 DNA sequence: TGTGCCAGCAGGACCCCGGGACTAGCCTCCAATGAGCAGTTCTTC.

The chain couples TRBV29-1 to TRBJ2-1; maybe TRBD2 (6 bases). The CDR3 runs to 14 residues. V shed 6 bases and J shed 3 bases, with 15 bases lying between them. Germline loops: CDR1 SQVTM, CDR2 ANQGSEA. In nucleotides, the CDR3 is TGCAGCGTAGCGCCGGGAGTGGGCTACAATGAGCAGTTCTTC. This sequence encodes CSVAPGVGYNEQFF.

This chain connects TRBV5-1 to TRBJ1-4; D gene ambiguous. V dropped 0 bases and J dropped 8 bases, with 14 bases sitting between them. The CDR3 runs 15 residues. Looked up from germline, CDR1 is SGHRS and CDR2 is YFSETQ. The CDR3 DNA follows: TGCGCCAGCAGCTTGGAGCGGGGAACGGGGGAAAAACTGTTTTTT. It translates to CASSLERGTGEKLFF.

The J gene is TRBJ1-1, the V gene TRBV29-1; the match to TRBD1 covers 7 bases. V was pared by 6 bases and J by 0 bases, with 4 bases of the junction left unmatched. Germline assignment: CDR1 SQVTM and CDR2 ANQGSEA. The CDR3 loop spans 13 amino acids. CDR3 residues: CSVKGQMNTEAFF. DNA for the CDR3: TGCAGCGTAAAGGGACAGATGAACACTGAAGCTTTCTTT.

This clone was counted a few times. J is TRBJ1-5 and V is TRBV6-5, with 8 bases identical to TRBD1. Germline values: CDR1 MNHEY, CDR2 SVGAGI. The CDR3 runs 13 residues. Unmatched junction bases numbered 3, after V lost 6 bases and J lost 5 bases. In DNA form, the CDR3 reads TGTGCCAGCAGCGCGACAGGGGATCAGCCCCAGCATTTT. Protein sequence: CASSATGDQPQHF.

Only one count was recorded for this clone. The chain couples TRBV5-1 to TRBJ2-1; perhaps D is TRBD1 or TRBD2 (5 bases each). V lost 5 bases and J 2 bases, leaving 8 bases between the germline ends. There are 13 residues in the CDR3. Germline V gene data show CDR1 as SGHRS and CDR2 as YFSETQ. The CDR3 sequence: CASSWDPYNEQFF. CDR3 sequence (DNA): TGCGCCAGCAGTTGGGACCCCTACAATGAGCAGTTCTTC.

The V call is TRBV9, the J call TRBJ2-5; TRBD2 matches 13 bases. Trimming cost V 4 bases and J 1 base; bases outside gene matches: 4. Germline CDR1 reads SGDLS; CDR2 reads YYNGEE. The CDR3 has 16 amino acids. The CDR3 reads CASSKGTSGAQETQYF. In DNA form, the CDR3 reads TGTGCCAGCAGCAAAGGGACTAGCGGGGCCCAAGAGACCCAGTACTTC.

The V call is TRBV18, the J call TRBJ2-7; 7 bases fit TRBD2. With 2 bases clipped from V and 2 bases from J, the junction kept 6 bases outside the gene matches. CDR1 is KGHSH, CDR2 LQKENI, per germline. The CDR3 is 15 amino acids. The CDR3 sequence is CASSPGQGGTYEQYF. CDR3 nucleotide sequence: TGTGCCAGCTCACCAGGCCAGGGAGGGACCTACGAGCAGTACTTC.

A single count supports this clone. The V and J genes are TRBV6-5 and TRBJ2-7, with D possibly being TRBD1 (6 bases). Trimming stripped 5 bases from V and 2 bases from J, with 16 bases between. Germline V CDR1 and CDR2: MNHEY, SVGAGI. This CDR3 spans 15 amino acids. DNA for the CDR3: TGTGCCAGCAGTCACGCTGGACAGCAAGCCTACGAGCAGTACTTC. This gives the protein CASSHAGQQAYEQYF.

CDR3 loop: CASSLDQAKNSPLHF. In DNA form, the CDR3 reads TGTGCCAGCAGCTTAGATCAGGCCAAGAATTCACCCCTCCACTTT. The rearrangement uses TRBV7-9 and TRBJ1-6; unclear D gene. Germline CDR1 and CDR2: SEHNR and FQNEAQ (reference sequence). V was pared by 1 base and J by 7 bases, with 11 bases between. The CDR3 consists of 15 residues.

This clone appeared once. V usage is TRBV5-1 and J usage is TRBJ2-5, with D tentatively TRBD2 (5 bases). Germline assignment: CDR1 SGHRS and CDR2 YFSETQ. The CDR3 consists of 13 residues. The ends were cut back, 2 bases at V and 2 bases at J, with 7 bases in the middle. CDR3 in amino acids: CASSLSGQETQYF. CDR3 sequence (DNA): TGCGCCAGCAGCTTAAGCGGACAAGAGACCCAGTACTTC.

The V call is TRBV29-1, the J call TRBJ2-1, with D possibly TRBD1 on 6 matching bases. Germline assignment: CDR1 SQVTM and CDR2 ANQGSEA. The CDR3 totals 15 residues. V was cut by 3 bases and J by 5 bases, with 17 bases left in between. DNA for the CDR3: TGCAGCGTTGAGGGACGCAGGGGCGAGGACAATGAGCAGTTCTTC. Encoded protein: CSVEGRRGEDNEQFF.

The chain combines TRBV3-1 (or the pseudogene TRBV3-2) with TRBJ1-1; 9 bases map to TRBD1. Trimming took 2 bases from V and 6 from J; bases not matched to a gene: 4. Germline loops: CDR1 LGHDT, CDR2 YNNKEL (reference sequence). There are 14 residues in the CDR3. The CDR3 loop is CASSQPDRGPEAFF. Here the CDR3 DNA reads TGTGCCAGCAGCCAACCGGACAGGGGACCTGAAGCTTTCTTT.

The chain links TRBV19 to TRBJ2-5, with D possibly being TRBD1 or TRBD2 (6 bases each). The CDR3 length is 15 residues. V gave up 2 bases and J gave up 5 bases, with 15 bases separating them. Germline V gene data show CDR1 as LNHDA and CDR2 as SQIVND (reference sequence). The CDR3 protein is CASSIRGAYSETQYF. CDR3 nucleotide sequence: TGTGCCAGTAGTATAAGGGGGGCCTACTCGGAGACCCAGTACTTC.

CDR3 in amino acids: CASSSLDRTGLNTEAFF. The CDR3 nucleotides are TGTGCCAGCAGCTCACTAGACCGGACAGGGCTGAACACTGAAGCTTTCTTT. The V and J genes are TRBV7-6 and TRBJ1-1, with 8 bases fitting TRBD1. Germline V gene sequence: CDR1 SGHVS, CDR2 FNYEAQ. V shed 4 bases and J 0 bases; nucleotides not matched to a gene: 10. This CDR3 region has 17 residues.

This chain links TRBV7-8 with TRBJ2-1; 8 bases match TRBD2. The CDR3 runs to 15 residues. CDR1 is SGHVS, CDR2 FQNEAQ, per germline. J lost 8 bases, V lost 5 bases, and 11 bases had no gene match. In nucleotides, the CDR3 is TGTGCCAGCAGCCAATATCACGGGGGGGATGATGAGCAGTTCTTC. Translated: CASSQYHGGDDEQFF.

The rearrangement uses TRBV7-2 and TRBJ2-2, with 12 bases that match TRBD1. The CDR3 covers 16 residues. V shed 1 base and J 7 bases; nucleotides not matched to a gene: 4. Germline V gene sequence: CDR1 SGHTA, CDR2 FQGNSA. The CDR3 reads CASSLGGQGAVGELFF. CDR3 sequence (DNA): TGTGCCAGCAGCTTAGGGGGACAGGGGGCAGTCGGGGAGCTGTTTTTT.

The J gene is TRBJ2-5, the V gene TRBV7-2; 8 positions agree with TRBD2. The CDR3 is 14 amino acids. Germline CDR1 is SGHTA and CDR2 is FQGNSA. The V gene end was trimmed by 5 bases and the J gene end by 3 bases; junction bases not matched to a gene: 5. CDR3 region: CASSHSGSEETQYF. The CDR3 DNA reads as TGTGCCAGCAGCCACAGCGGGAGTGAAGAGACCCAGTACTTC.

The chain links TRBV3-1 (or the pseudogene TRBV3-2) to TRBJ1-3; no clear D gene. Germline-derived CDR1 and CDR2 are LGHDT and YNNKEL (reference sequence). Trimming shortened V by 6 bases and J by 0 bases, and 9 bases separated the two germline ends. This CDR3 has 14 residues. CDR3 in DNA: TGTGCCAGCAGAGGCACCTCCTCTGGAAACACCATATATTTT. Its translation: CASRGTSSGNTIYF.

The rearrangement uses TRBV19 and TRBJ2-7, with D perhaps matching TRBD2 (5 bases). The CDR3 runs to 15 residues. V was pared by 5 bases and J by 4 bases, with 18 bases between. Germline values: CDR1 LNHDA, CDR2 SQIVND (reference sequence). The DNA of the CDR3 is TGTGCCAGTAGTTCCCGCCCGGCACTAGAATACGAGCAGTACTTC. It yields the protein CASSSRPALEYEQYF.